This passage covers 7 T cell receptor beta chains from one sample sequenced in a study of T cells after yellow fever vaccination. TCRdb fed the 5' RACE reads into MiXCR, producing one record per CDR3 protein. The table includes about 300,000 distinct CDR3 sequences, 6.8% detected once. The input for sequencing was PBMCs, taken about 49 days after the first yellow fever vaccination. These receptors were collected from a man aged 18 to 30 who received the YFV17D yellow fever vaccine.

The chain carries TRBV18 and TRBJ2-5; no reliable D call. CDR3 length: 13 residues. The germline V and J ends were trimmed by 6 bases and 2 bases, with 10 bases remaining between them. Per germline, CDR1 KGHSH and CDR2 LQKENI. The CDR3 DNA sequence: TGTGCCAGCTCGTCGGACCCACAAGAGACCCAGTACTTC. Amino acid sequence: CASSSDPQETQYF.

V is TRBV12-3 or TRBV12-4 and J is TRBJ2-7; TRBD1 or TRBD2 may be the D gene (5 bases each). The V end was cut by 3 bases, the J end by 1 base, with 13 bases between. The CDR3 contains 15 residues. This chain's CDR3 is CASSLGDEGSYEQYF. The CDR3 DNA follows: TGTGCCAGCAGTTTGGGGGATGAGGGGTCCTACGAGCAGTACTTC.

This clonotype was seen many times. The chain has TRBV4-2 and TRBJ1-5; the D gene is possibly TRBD1 (6 bases). The CDR3 length is 17 residues. V shed 2 bases and J shed 0 bases, with 14 bases lying between them. The germline V gene has CDR1 LGHNA and CDR2 YNFKEQ. The CDR3 reads CASSQPTGGGSNQPQHF. CDR3 in DNA: TGTGCCAGCAGCCAACCCACGGGAGGGGGTAGCAATCAGCCCCAGCATTTT.

The J gene is TRBJ1-3, the V gene TRBV12-3 or TRBV12-4; the D gene is possibly TRBD1 (5 bases). Trimming shortened V by 7 bases and J by 4 bases, and 11 bases separated the two germline ends. The CDR3 is made up of 13 amino acids. CDR3: CASTPGTGNTIYF. The DNA for the CDR3 is TGTGCCAGCACCCCAGGGACCGGAAACACCATATATTTT.

The V gene is TRBV20-1, the J gene TRBJ2-2, with 8 bases that match TRBD1. The V gene end was trimmed by 1 base and the J gene end by 7 bases; junction bases not matched to a gene: 8. CDR1 and CDR2 from the germline V gene are DFQATT and SNEGSKA (reference sequence). The CDR3 loop spans 15 amino acids. The CDR3 DNA is TGCAGTGCTAGAGCTAAGACAGGGGTGGTCGGGGAGCTGTTTTTT. This gives the protein CSARAKTGVVGELFF.

CDR3 sequence reads: CASSLRRGGLTDTQYF. CDR3 sequence (DNA): TGTGCCAGCAGCTTGAGGCGGGGGGGGCTCACAGATACGCAGTATTTT. The chain recombines TRBV5-6 with TRBJ2-3, with 9 bases matching TRBD2. Trimming at V came to 1 base and at J to 2 bases, leaving 5 bases not matched to a gene. The CDR3 contains 16 residues. Looked up from germline, CDR1 is SGHDT and CDR2 is YYEEEE.

This clonotype came up a few times. V is TRBV4-2 and J is TRBJ1-2; D ambiguous. From germline, CDR1 is LGHNA and CDR2 YNFKEQ. Between the trimmed V and J ends, which lost 0 bases and 8 bases, there was a span of 13 bases. This CDR3 has 14 residues. DNA of the CDR3: TGTGCCAGCAGCCAAGATACTGGAGGGTTCGGCTACACCTTC. Amino acid sequence: CASSQDTGGFGYTF.